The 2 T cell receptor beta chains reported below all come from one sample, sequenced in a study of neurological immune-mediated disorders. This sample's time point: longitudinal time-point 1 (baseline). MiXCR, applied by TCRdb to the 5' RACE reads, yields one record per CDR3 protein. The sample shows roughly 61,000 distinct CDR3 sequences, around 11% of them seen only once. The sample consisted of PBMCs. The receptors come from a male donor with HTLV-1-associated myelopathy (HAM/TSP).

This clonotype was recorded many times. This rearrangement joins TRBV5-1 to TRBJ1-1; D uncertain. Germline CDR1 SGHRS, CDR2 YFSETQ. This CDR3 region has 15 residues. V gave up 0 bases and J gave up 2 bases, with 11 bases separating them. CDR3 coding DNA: TGCGCCAGCAGCTTGGTTTCTCGGGGAAACACTGAAGCTTTCTTT. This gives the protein CASSLVSRGNTEAFF. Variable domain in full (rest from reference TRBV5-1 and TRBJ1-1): KAGVTQTPRYLIKTRGQQVTLSCSPISGHRSVSWYQQTPGQGLQFLFEYFSETQRNKGNFPGRFSGRQFSNSRSEMNVSTLELGDSALYLCASSLVSRGNTEAFFGQGTRLTVV.

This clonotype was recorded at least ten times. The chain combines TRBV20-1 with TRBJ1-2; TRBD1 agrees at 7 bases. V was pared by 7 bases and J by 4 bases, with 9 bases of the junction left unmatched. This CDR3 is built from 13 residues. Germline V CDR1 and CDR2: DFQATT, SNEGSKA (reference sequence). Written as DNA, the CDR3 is TGCAGTGTCCGGGACAGCCGTTCCTATGGCTACACCTTC. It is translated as CSVRDSRSYGYTF.